This record looks at one TCR beta chain sequence and its context. Its target is unknown. The sample belongs to a study of long-term antiretroviral therapy in people with HIV. CDR3 length: 13 residues. Per germline, CDR1 ENHRY and CDR2 SYGVKD. With 3 bases removed from V and 4 bases from J, the gap between germline ends came to 7 bases. General observations from the study: With ART, diversity went up but was still lower than in transplant donor controls. HIV repertoires spanned tighter CDR3 length ranges than controls did.

With survey level as its setting, the immunoSEQ assay was v3.0. Profiled with immunoSEQ multiplex PCR; TCRdb holds only in-frame clones, not every one. This table holds about 24,000 clones, 65% to 85% found once. This clonotype was sampled from a man aged 30 to 39 with HIV. The chain employs TRBV10-3 and TRBJ2-1; D ambiguous. Here the sequenced sample was unsorted PBMCs, taken about 4.3 years after starting antiretroviral therapy. The CDR3 sequence: CAISDVGYNEQFF. The CDR3 region has the DNA TGTGCCATCAGTGATGTGGGGTACAATGAGCAGTTCTTC.